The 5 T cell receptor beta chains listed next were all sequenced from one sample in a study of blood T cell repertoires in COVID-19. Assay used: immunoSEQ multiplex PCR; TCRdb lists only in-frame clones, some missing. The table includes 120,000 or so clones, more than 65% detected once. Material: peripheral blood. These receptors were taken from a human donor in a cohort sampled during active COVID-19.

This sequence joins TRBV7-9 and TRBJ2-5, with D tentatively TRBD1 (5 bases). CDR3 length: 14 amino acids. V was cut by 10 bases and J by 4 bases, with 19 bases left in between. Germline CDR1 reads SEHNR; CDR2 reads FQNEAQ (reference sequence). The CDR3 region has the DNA TGTGCCATCTCCGCACAGGAAGGTTTAGAGACCCAGTACTTC. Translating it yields CAISAQEGLETQYF.

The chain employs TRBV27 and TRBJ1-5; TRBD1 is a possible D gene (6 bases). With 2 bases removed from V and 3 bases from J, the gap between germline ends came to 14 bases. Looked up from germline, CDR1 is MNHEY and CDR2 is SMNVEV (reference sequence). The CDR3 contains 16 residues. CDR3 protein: CASSLVGRGNNQPQHF. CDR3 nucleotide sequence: TGTGCCAGCAGTTTAGTTGGCAGGGGAAACAATCAGCCCCAGCATTTT.

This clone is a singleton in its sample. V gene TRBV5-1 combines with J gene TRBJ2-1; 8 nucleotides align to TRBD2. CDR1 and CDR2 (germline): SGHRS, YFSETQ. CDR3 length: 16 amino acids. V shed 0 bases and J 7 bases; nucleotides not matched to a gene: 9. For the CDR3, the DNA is TGCGCCAGCAGCTTGGCTCGGAGCGGGAGTACGAATGAGCAGTTCTTC. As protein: CASSLARSGSTNEQFF.

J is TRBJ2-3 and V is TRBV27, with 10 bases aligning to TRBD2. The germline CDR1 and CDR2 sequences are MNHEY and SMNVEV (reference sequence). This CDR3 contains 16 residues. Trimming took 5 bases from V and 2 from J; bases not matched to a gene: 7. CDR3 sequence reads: CASSAQRGGLTDTQYF. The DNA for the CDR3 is TGTGCCAGCAGTGCCCAGCGGGGGGGACTCACAGATACGCAGTATTTT.

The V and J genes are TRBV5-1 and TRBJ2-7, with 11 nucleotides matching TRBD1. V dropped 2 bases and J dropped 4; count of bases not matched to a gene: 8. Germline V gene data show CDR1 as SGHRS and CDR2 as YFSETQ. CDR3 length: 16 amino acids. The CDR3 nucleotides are TGCGCCAGCAGCTTATCCTCCGGGACAGGGGGGTACGAGCAGTACTTC. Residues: CASSLSSGTGGYEQYF.